This T cell receptor beta chain is drawn from a study of post-analysis software for immune sequencing data. Unique molecular identifiers were present in the TCR beta cDNA libraries. TCRdb re-derived calls from the PCR reads in MiXCR, one entry per CDR3 protein. This table holds approximately 630,000 distinct CDR3 sequences, 59% found once. The CDR3 totals 15 residues. Deletions cut 3 bases from V and 0 bases from J, with 10 bases between. From germline, CDR1 is SNHLY and CDR2 FYNNEI. Whole-study findings and limits: Four or five TRBV segments, TRBV5-6, TRBV5-1 and TRBV20-1 among them, were found more frequent in patients than controls. Batch-matched samples strongly co-clustered by F measure. Normalized Chao1 diversity in multiple sclerosis patients fell significantly below that of controls.

Remarks on this clonotype: Its target is unknown.

The chain has TRBV2 and TRBJ2-3; D gene unclear. The sequencing sample was made of blood. This TCR came from a girl under 10 years old with multiple sclerosis. This chain's CDR3 is CASSDPGLSTDTQYF. CDR3 coding DNA: TGTGCCAGCAGTGATCCTGGTCTTAGCACAGATACGCAGTATTTT.